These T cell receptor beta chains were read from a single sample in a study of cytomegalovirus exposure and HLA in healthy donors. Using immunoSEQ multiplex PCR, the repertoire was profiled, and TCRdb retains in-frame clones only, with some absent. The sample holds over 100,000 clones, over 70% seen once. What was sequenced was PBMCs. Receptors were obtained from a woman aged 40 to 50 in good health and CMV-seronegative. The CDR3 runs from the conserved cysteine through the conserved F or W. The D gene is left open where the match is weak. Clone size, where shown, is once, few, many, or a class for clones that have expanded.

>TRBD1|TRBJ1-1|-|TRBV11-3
TGTGCCAGCAGCCCAGACAGGGCCACTGAAGCTTTCTTT
CASSPDRATEAFF
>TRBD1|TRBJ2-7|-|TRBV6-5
TGTGCCAGCAGTTACTCCGGGACAGGGGTCTGGGAGCAGTACTTC
CASSYSGTGVWEQYF
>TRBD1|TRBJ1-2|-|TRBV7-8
TGTGCCAGCAGCTCCCCGGACAGGGGGCACCTCTATGGCTACACCTTC
CASSSPDRGHLYGYTF
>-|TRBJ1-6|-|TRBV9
TGTGCCAGCAGCGCTGACAGCCTAAGCTCCTATAATTCACCCCTCCACTTT
CASSADSLSSYNSPLHF
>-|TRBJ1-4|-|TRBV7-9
TGTGCCAGCAGCTTAGCAATGGGGCAGGCGACGACTGGGCTGTTTTTT
CASSLAMGQATTGLFF
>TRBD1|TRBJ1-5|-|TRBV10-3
TGTGCCATCAGTGAGGGACAGGGGCAACCCCAGCATTTT
CAISEGQGQPQHF
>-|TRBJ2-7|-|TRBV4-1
TGCGCCAGCAGCCAAGAAAGGGGAAGGAATCTGGCCTACGAGCAGTACTTC
CASSQERGRNLAYEQYF
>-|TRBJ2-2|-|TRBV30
TGTGCCTGGAGTGGGATGGATCGGGAAAGGGAGCTGTTTTTT
CAWSGMDRERELFF
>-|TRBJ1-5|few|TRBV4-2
TGTGCCAGCAGCCAAGACAGGGGTGGTCAGCCCCAGCATTTT
CASSQDRGGQPQHF
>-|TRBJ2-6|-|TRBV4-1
TGCGCCAGCAGCCAGGTCGGCTCTGGGGCCAACGTCCTGACTTTC
CASSQVGSGANVLTF
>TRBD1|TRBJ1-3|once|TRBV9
TGTGCCAGCAGCGTAGGACAGGGTGGAAACACCATATATTTT
CASSVGQGGNTIYF
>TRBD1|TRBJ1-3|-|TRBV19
TGTGCCAGTAGGAGACAGGGGGCGAATGGAAACACCATATATTTT
CASRRQGANGNTIYF
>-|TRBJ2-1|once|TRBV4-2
TGTGCCAGCAGCCGAGCGGCTAAAACGGGGTACAATGAGCAGTTCTTC
CASSRAAKTGYNEQFF
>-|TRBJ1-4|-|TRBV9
TGTGCCAGCAGCGCGGATGGGGCCGATGCGTTTAATGAAAAACTGTTTTTT
CASSADGADAFNEKLFF
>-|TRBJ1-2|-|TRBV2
TGTGCCAGCAACCAGCGGAGCTCCTCTAACTATGGCTACACCTTC
CASNQRSSSNYGYTF
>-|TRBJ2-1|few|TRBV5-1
TGCGCCAGCAGCCCCGGACGGGAAACCTACAATGAGCAGTTCTTC
CASSPGRETYNEQFF
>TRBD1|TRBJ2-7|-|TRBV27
TGTGCCAGCAGTCCCTACAGGGGATTAGGGGAGCAGTACTTC
CASSPYRGLGEQYF
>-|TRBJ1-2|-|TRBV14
TGTGCCAGCAGCCAAGGAGAGGACTCTGGCTATGGCTACACCTTC
CASSQGEDSGYGYTF
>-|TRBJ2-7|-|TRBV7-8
TGTGCCAGCAGCTTAGACAGGGGAGGCTACGAGCAGTACTTC
CASSLDRGGYEQYF
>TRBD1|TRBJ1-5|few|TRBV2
TGTGCCAGCAGTCCCGGGACAGGGTCGGTTGGTCAGCCCCAGCATTTT
CASSPGTGSVGQPQHF
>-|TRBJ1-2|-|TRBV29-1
TGCAGCGTTGAACCAGACCCCCGGGAGGGCTACACCTTC
CSVEPDPREGYTF
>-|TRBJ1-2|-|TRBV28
TGTGCCAGCAGTTTAGTGGAGACGGGAGGCTACACCTTC
CASSLVETGGYTF
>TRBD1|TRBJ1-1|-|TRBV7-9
TGTGCCAGCAGCCGGACAGGGATGACTGAAGCTTTCTTT
CASSRTGMTEAFF
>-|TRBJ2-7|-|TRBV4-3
TGCGCCAGCAGCCAAGAGGGGTGGGGGCATAAAAACTCCTACGAGCAGTACTTC
CASSQEGWGHKNSYEQYF
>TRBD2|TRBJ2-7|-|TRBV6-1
TGTGCCAGCATAAGGGGCGGGGGATACGAGCAGTACTTC
CASIRGGGYEQYF
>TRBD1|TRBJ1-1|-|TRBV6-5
TGTGCCAGCACTTCGACAGGGGGTGACACTGAAGCTTTCTTT
CASTSTGGDTEAFF